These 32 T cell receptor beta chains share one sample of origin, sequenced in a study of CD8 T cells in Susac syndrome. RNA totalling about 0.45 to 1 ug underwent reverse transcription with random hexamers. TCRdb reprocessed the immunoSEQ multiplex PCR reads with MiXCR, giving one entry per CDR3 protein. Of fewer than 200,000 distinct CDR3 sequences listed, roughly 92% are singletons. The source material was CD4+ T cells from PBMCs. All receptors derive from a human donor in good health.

The CDR3 spells CASSLLALGTQYF. CDR3 sequence (DNA): TGTGCCAGCAGTTTACTAGCTTTGGGGACCCAGTACTTC. The rearrangement links TRBV6-2 or TRBV6-3 to TRBJ2-5; D might be TRBD2 (6 bases). Trimming left V 4 bases short and J 7 bases short, with 13 bases between. CDR3 length equals 13 residues. The germline CDR1 and CDR2 sequences are MNHEY and SVGEGT.

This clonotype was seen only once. The CDR3 bases are TGTGCCAGCAGCTCCGGACTAGCCAGCACAGATACGCAGTATTTT. Amino acids: CASSSGLASTDTQYF. The V gene is TRBV5-4, the J gene TRBJ2-3, with 8 positions matching TRBD2. Looked up from germline, CDR1 is SGHNT and CDR2 is YYREEE (reference sequence). The junction had 3 bases not matched to a gene; V was cut back by 3 bases and J by 0 bases. The CDR3 is 15 amino acids.

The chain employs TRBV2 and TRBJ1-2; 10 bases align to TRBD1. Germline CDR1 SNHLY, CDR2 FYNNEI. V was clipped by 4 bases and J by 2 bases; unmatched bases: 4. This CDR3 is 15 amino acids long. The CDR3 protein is CASSVRTGGNYGYTF. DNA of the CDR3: TGTGCCAGCAGTGTAAGGACAGGGGGAAACTATGGCTACACCTTC.

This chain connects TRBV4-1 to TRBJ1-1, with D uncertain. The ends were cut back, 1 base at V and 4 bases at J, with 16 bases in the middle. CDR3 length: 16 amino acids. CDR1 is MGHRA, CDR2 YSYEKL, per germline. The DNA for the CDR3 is TGCGCCAGCAGCCAAGCATGGGGAGAGATCCTCACTGAAGCTTTCTTT. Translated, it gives CASSQAWGEILTEAFF.

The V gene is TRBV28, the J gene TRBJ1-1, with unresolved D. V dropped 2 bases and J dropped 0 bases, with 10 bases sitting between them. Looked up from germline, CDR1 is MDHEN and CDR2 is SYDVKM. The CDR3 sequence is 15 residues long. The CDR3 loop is CASSLRAGLNTEAFF. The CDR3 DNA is TGTGCCAGCAGTTTAAGGGCAGGTTTGAACACTGAAGCTTTCTTT.

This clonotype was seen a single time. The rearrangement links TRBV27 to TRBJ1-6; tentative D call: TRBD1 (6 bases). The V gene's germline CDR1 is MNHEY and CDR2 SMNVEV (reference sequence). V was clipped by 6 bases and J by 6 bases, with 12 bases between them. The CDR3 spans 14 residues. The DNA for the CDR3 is TGTGCCAGCAGCCCCCACAGGGTTAATTCACCCCTCCACTTT. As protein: CASSPHRVNSPLHF.

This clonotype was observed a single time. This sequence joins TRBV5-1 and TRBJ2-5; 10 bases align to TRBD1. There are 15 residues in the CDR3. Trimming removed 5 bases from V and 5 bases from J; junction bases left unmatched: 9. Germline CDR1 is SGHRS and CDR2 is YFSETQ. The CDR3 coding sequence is TGCGCCAGCAGTCCCCGGGACAGGGGAGGGGAGACCCAGTACTTC. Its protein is CASSPRDRGGETQYF.

CDR3 bases: TGCGCCAGCAAGAGGGTCACGAACACCGGGGAGCTGTTTTTT. This codes for CASKRVTNTGELFF. This chain links TRBV5-1 with TRBJ2-2; TRBD2 is a possible D gene (5 bases). The V gene lost 6 bases and the J gene lost 0 bases, with 9 bases spanning the gap. Germline V gives CDR1 SGHRS, CDR2 YFSETQ. This CDR3 spans 14 amino acids.

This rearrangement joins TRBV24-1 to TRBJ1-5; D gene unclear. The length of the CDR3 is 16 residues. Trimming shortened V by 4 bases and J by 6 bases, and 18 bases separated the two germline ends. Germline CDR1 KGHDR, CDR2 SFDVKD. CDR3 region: CATSDPGDGEGQPQHF. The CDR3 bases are TGTGCCACCAGTGACCCCGGAGACGGAGAGGGTCAGCCCCAGCATTTT.

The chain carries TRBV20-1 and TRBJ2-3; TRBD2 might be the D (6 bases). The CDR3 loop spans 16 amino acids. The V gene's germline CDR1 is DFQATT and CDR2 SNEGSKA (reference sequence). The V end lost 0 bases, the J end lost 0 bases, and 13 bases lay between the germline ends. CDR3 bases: TGCAGTGCTAGAGATTGGGCGGGATCTAGCACAGATACGCAGTATTTT. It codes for CSARDWAGSSTDTQYF.

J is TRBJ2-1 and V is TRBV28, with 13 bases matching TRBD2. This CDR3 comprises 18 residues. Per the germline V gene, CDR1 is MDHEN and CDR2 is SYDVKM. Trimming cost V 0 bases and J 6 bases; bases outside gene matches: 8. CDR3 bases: TGTGCCAGCAGTTTATGGAGGGCGGGACTAGCGGGGATCAATGAGCAGTTCTTC. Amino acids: CASSLWRAGLAGINEQFF.

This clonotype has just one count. The CDR3 sequence is CASSSGHDQPQHF. The DNA for the CDR3 is TGTGCCAGCAGCTCCGGACACGATCAGCCCCAGCATTTT. The V gene is TRBV9, the J gene TRBJ1-5, with D tentatively TRBD1 (5 bases). This CDR3 has 13 residues. CDR1 and CDR2 (germline): SGDLS, YYNGEE. Trimming shortened V by 4 bases and J by 5 bases, and 10 bases separated the two germline ends.

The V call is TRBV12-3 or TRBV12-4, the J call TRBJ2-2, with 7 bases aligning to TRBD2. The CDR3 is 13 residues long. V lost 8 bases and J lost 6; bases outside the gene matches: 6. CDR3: CASQLGRAGELFF. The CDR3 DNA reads TGTGCCAGCCAACTGGGGAGGGCCGGGGAGCTGTTTTTT.

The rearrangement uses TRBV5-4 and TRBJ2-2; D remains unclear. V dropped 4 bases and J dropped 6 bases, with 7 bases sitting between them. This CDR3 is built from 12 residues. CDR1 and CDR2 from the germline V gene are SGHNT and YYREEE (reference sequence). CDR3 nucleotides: TGTGCCAGCAGCGTCCCGGCCGGGGAGCTGTTTTTT. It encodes CASSVPAGELFF.

CDR3: CASSFRQGSYGYTF. The CDR3 coding sequence is TGTGCCAGCAGTTTTCGGCAGGGCTCCTATGGCTACACCTTC. The genes are TRBV12-3 or TRBV12-4 and TRBJ1-2; D is possibly TRBD1 (5 bases). This CDR3 is 14 amino acids long. V dropped 3 bases and J dropped 4 bases, with 12 bases sitting between them.

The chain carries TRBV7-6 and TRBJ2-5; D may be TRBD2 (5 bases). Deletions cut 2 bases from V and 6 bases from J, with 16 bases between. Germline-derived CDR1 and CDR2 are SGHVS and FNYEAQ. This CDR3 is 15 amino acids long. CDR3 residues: CASSLRSGGWQTQYF. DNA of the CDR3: TGTGCCAGCAGCTTACGAAGCGGCGGGTGGCAGACCCAGTACTTC.

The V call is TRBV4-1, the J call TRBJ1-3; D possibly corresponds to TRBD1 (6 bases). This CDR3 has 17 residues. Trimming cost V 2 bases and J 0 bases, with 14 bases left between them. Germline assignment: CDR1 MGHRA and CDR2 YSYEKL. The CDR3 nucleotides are TGCGCCAGCAGCCAATTTTCAGGGGATGGCTCTGGAAACACCATATATTTT. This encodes CASSQFSGDGSGNTIYF.

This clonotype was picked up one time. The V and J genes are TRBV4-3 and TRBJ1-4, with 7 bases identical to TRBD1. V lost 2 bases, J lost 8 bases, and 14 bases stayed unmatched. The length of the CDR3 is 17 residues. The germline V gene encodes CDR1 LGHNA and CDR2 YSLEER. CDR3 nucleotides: TGCGCCAGCAGCCAAACCGGAATAACAGGGGTGGGAGAAAAACTGTTTTTT. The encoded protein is CASSQTGITGVGEKLFF.

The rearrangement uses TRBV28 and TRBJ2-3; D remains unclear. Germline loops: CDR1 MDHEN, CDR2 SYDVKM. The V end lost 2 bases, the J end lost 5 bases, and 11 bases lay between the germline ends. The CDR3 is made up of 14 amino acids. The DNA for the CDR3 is TGTGCCAGCAGTTTAATAAGGGAAGTAGATACGCAGTATTTT. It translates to CASSLIREVDTQYF. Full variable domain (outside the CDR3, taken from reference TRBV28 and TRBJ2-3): DVKVTQSSRYLVKRTGEKVFLECVQDMDHENMFWYRQDPGLGLRLIYFSYDVKMKEKGDIPEGYSVSREKKERFSLILESASTNQTSMYLCASSLIREVDTQYFGPGTRLTVL.

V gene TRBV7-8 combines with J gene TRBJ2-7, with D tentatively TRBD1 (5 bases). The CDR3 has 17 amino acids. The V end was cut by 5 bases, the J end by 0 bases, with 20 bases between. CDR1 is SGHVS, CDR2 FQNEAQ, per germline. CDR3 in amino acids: CASSPYPSTGSSYEQYF. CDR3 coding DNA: TGTGCCAGCAGCCCCTATCCCTCCACAGGTTCCTCCTACGAGCAGTACTTC.

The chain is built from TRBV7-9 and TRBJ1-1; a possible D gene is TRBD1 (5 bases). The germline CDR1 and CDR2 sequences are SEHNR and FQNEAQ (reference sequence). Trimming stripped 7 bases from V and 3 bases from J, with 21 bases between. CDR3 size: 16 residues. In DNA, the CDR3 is TGTGCCAGCACTTCATCGATGGGGGTCGTGGACACTGAAGCTTTCTTT. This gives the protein CASTSSMGVVDTEAFF.

The CDR3 nucleotides are TGTGCCAGCTCACCAGTTAGGGAAGAGACCCAGTACTTC. Translation: CASSPVREETQYF. The chain couples TRBV18 to TRBJ2-5, with unresolved D. Trimming removed 2 bases from V and 3 bases from J, with 7 bases in between. This CDR3 has 13 residues. Germline V gene data show CDR1 as KGHSH and CDR2 as LQKENI.

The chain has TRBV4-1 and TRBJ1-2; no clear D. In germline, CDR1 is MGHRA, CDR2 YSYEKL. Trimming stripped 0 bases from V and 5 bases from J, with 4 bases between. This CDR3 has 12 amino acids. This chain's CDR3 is CASSQEGYGYTF. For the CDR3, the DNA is TGCGCCAGCAGCCAAGAGGGGTATGGCTACACCTTC.

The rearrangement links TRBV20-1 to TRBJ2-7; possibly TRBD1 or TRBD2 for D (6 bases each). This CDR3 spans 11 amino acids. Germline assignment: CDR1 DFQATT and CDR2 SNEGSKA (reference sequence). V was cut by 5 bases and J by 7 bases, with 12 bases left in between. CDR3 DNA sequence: TGCAGTGCTCAACAGGGAGGTGAGCAGTACGTC. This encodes CSAQQGGEQYV.

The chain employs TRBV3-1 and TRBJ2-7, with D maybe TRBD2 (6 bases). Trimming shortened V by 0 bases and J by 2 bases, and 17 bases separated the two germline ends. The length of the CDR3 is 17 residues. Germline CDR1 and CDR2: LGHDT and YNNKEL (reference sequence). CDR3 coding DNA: TGTGCCAGCAGCCAAGATACGGTAGGGAGGTCGACCTACGAGCAGTACGTC. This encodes CASSQDTVGRSTYEQYV.

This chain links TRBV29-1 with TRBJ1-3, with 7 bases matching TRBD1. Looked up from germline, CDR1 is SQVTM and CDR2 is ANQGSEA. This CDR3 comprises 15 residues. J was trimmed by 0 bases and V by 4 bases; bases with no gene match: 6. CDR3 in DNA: TGCAGCGTTGCTGACAGGGCGATCTCTGGAAACACCATATATTTT. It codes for CSVADRAISGNTIYF.

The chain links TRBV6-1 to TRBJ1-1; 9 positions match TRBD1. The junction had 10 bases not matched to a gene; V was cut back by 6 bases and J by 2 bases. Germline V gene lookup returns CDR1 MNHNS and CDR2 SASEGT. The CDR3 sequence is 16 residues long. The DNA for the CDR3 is TGTGCCAGCAGCCCGAGACAGGGGGTGGCCAACACTGAAGCTTTCTTT. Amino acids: CASSPRQGVANTEAFF.

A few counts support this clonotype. The CDR3 DNA follows: TGTGCCAGCAGCTTCACTGATTATGGCTACACCTTC. Its translation is CASSFTDYGYTF. The V and J genes are TRBV3-1 and TRBJ1-2; D not resolved. The CDR3 is made up of 12 amino acids. The germline V gene encodes CDR1 LGHDT and CDR2 YNNKEL (reference sequence). The V gene lost 5 bases and the J gene lost 5 bases, with 9 bases spanning the gap.

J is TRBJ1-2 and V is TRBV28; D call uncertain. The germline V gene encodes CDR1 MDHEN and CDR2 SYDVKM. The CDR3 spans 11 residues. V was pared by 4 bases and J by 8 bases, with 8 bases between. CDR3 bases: TGTGCCAGCAGTTCTCTGACCGGCTACACCTTC. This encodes CASSSLTGYTF.

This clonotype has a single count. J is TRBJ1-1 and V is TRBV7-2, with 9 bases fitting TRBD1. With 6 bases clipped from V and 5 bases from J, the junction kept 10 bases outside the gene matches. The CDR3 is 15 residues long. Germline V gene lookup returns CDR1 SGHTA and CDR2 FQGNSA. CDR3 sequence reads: CASRRNRGQGTEAFF. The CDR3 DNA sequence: TGTGCCAGCAGACGTAACAGGGGGCAAGGGACTGAAGCTTTCTTT. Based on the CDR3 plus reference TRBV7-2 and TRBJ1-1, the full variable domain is GAGVSQSPSNKVTEKGKDVELRCDPISGHTALYWYRQSLGQGLEFLIYFQGNSAPDKSGLPSDRFSAERTGGSVSTLTIQRTQQEDSAVYLCASRRNRGQGTEAFFGQGTRLTVV.

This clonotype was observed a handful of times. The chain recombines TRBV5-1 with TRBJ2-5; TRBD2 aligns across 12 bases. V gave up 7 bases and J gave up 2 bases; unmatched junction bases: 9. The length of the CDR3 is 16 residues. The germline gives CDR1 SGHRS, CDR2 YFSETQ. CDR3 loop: CASGTPSGGDQETQYF. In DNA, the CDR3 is TGCGCCAGCGGGACCCCTAGCGGGGGGGATCAAGAGACCCAGTACTTC.

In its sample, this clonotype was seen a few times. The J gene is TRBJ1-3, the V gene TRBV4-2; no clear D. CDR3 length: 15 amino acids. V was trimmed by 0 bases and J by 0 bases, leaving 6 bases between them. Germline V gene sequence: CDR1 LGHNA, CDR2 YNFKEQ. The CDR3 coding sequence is TGTGCCAGCAGCCAAGAGGGGAGCTCTGGAAACACCATATATTTT. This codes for CASSQEGSSGNTIYF.